Included here is one T cell receptor (beta chain) sequence, with context. The data stem from a study of blood T cell repertoires in COVID-19. On the study more broadly: Material from acute and convalescent COVID-19 was sourced from the United States, Italy and Spain. T cells, B-cell-depleted T cells, or PBMCs supplied cDNA or gDNA.

Per the germline V gene, CDR1 is SNHLY and CDR2 is FYNNEI. This CDR3 comprises 14 residues. V was clipped by 10 bases and J by 2 bases; unmatched bases: 4. As processed by the authors: Cell counts per sample came from amplifying reference gene primers. The assay was immunoSEQ multiplex PCR, and TCRdb's table has in-frame clones only and misses some. V and J calls and clone size are those listed in that table; D and trimming were worked out from the DNA. The sample includes around 450,000 clones, more than 85% seen only once; the top ten take around 4.5%. Material for sequencing was peripheral blood. The genes are TRBV2 and TRBJ2-3, with TRBD2 identical over 12 bases. The TCR sequence derives from a woman in her 30s with acute or convalescent COVID-19. The CDR3 DNA reads as TGTGCCACTCGACTAGCGGGGGTCACAGATACGCAGTATTTT. Its translation: CATRLAGVTDTQYF.